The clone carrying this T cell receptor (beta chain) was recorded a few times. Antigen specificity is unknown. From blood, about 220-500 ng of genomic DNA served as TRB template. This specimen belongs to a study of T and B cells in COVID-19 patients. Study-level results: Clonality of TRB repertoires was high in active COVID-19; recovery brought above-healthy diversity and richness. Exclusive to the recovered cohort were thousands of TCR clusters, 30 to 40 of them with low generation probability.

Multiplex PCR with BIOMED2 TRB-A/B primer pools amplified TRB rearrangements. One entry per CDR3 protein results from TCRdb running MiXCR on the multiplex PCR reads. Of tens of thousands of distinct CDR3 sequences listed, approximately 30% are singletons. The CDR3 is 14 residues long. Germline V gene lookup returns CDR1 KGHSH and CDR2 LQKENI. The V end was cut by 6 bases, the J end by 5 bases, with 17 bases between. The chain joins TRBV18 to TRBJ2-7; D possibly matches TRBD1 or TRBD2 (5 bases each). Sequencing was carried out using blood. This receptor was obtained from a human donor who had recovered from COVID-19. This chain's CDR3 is CASSPVGDSNEQYF. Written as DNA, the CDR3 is TGTGCCAGCTCCCCGGTGGGGGATTCTAACGAGCAGTACTTC. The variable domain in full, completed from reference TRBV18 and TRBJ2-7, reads NAGVMQNPRHLVRRRGQEARLRCSPMKGHSHVYWYRQLPEEGLKFMVYLQKENIIDESGMPKERFSAEFPKEGPSILRIQQVVRGDSAAYFCASSPVGDSNEQYFGPGTRLTVT.